Sequencing of this T cell receptor beta chain was carried out in a study of T-cell memory formation after mild COVID-19. Across the study: Clustering of TCRs was largely donor specific.

Per germline, CDR1 SGDLS and CDR2 YYNGEE. V lost 0 bases and J 4 bases, leaving 14 bases between the germline ends. The length of the CDR3 is 16 residues. MiXCR, run by TCRdb on the 5' RACE reads, gives a single entry per CDR3 protein. The sample has 300,000 to 350,000 distinct CDR3 sequences; about 13% are singletons. V and J are TRBV9 and TRBJ2-1, with D tentatively TRBD2 (7 bases). The sample was PBMCs or a T cell subset sorted from them (not recorded which). This TCR was sampled from a young man who had mild COVID-19 (a few samples of this study predate the infection). Cell type and time point are not known. CDR3 nucleotides: TGTGCCAGCAGCGTAGCTGCGGGGGCCCCTTACAATGAGCAGTTCTTC. Amino acids: CASSVAAGAPYNEQFF.